The 32 T cell receptor beta chains presented below share a single source sample, sequenced in a study of blood T cells in healthy people across ages. Next came a second PCR, run for about 7 to 12 cycles, which used a sample-barcoded 5' primer along with a J-beta primer mix. MiXCR, run by TCRdb on the 5' RACE reads, gives a single entry per CDR3 protein. The table includes 650,000 to 800,000 distinct CDR3 sequences, 52% detected once. The sequencing sample was made of blood. The receptors shown here come from a woman of 80 years or more in good health.

In this sample, this clonotype turned up many times. J is TRBJ2-5 and V is TRBV20-1; no reliable D call. The V gene's germline CDR1 is DFQATT and CDR2 SNEGSKA (reference sequence). V was pared by 4 bases and J by 4 bases, with 19 bases between. There are 15 residues in the CDR3. The CDR3 region is CSATLPTVERETQYF. In DNA, the CDR3 is TGCAGTGCTACCTTACCGACGGTGGAGCGAGAGACCCAGTACTTC.

V is TRBV29-1 and J is TRBJ2-3, with 7 bases lining up with TRBD1. V gave up 6 bases and J gave up 3 bases; unmatched junction bases: 6. This CDR3 spans 13 amino acids. CDR1 is SQVTM and CDR2 is ANQGSEA in the germline V gene. The CDR3 sequence is CSVGQVGTDTQYF. CDR3 sequence (DNA): TGCAGCGTCGGACAGGTGGGGACAGATACGCAGTATTTT.

The V and J genes are TRBV20-1 and TRBJ2-4; D is tentatively TRBD1 or TRBD2 (5 bases each). CDR1 is DFQATT and CDR2 is SNEGSKA in the germline V gene (reference sequence). The CDR3 runs to 13 residues. V gave up 5 bases and J gave up 6 bases, with 14 bases separating them. CDR3 in DNA: TGCAGTGCTCACCCGGGACGGGGAAACATTCAGTACTTC. Protein product: CSAHPGRGNIQYF.

This chain joins TRBV7-3 and TRBJ2-2, with TRBD2 identical over 14 bases. The V gene's germline CDR1 is SGHTA and CDR2 FQGTGA. The CDR3 runs to 19 residues. The J segment lost 0 bases and the V segment lost 5 bases, leaving 8 bases of the junction unmatched. In DNA form, the CDR3 reads TGTGCCAGCAGCCTGAGGACTAGCGGGAGGTGTACGAACACCGGGGAGCTGTTTTTT. Translation: CASSLRTSGRCTNTGELFF. Filled out from reference TRBV7-3 and TRBJ2-2, the complete variable domain reads GAGVSQTPSNKVTEKGKYVELRCDPISGHTALYWYRQSLGQGPEFLIYFQGTGAADDSGLPNDRFFAVRPEGSVSTLKIQRTERGDSAVYLCASSLRTSGRCTNTGELFFGEGSRLTVL.

The chain employs TRBV20-1 and TRBJ2-5; possible D gene TRBD1, 5 bases. CDR1 is DFQATT and CDR2 is SNEGSKA in the germline V gene (reference sequence). The CDR3 loop spans 14 amino acids. V was cut by 6 bases and J by 11 bases, with 25 bases left in between. The DNA for the CDR3 is TGCAGTGCCCCGGACATATTAGGCTACAATGAGCAGTACTTC. Its translation: CSAPDILGYNEQYF.

The chain combines TRBV5-1 with TRBJ2-7; the match to TRBD2 covers 10 bases. From germline, CDR1 is SGHRS and CDR2 YFSETQ. J was trimmed by 2 bases and V by 0 bases; bases with no gene match: 17. The CDR3 contains 20 residues. The CDR3 loop is CASSLVSALAGVTRPYEQYF. The DNA for the CDR3 is TGCGCCAGCAGCTTGGTTTCGGCGCTAGCGGGAGTTACTCGGCCCTACGAGCAGTACTTC.

This clonotype was observed a few times. The gene calls are TRBV4-3 and TRBJ1-1, with unresolved D. Trimming removed 0 bases from V and 10 bases from J, with 21 bases in between. The CDR3 is 16 amino acids. Germline CDR1 reads LGHNA; CDR2 reads YSLEER. CDR3 bases: TGCGCCAGCAGCCAAGAGTATGATCCCCGCCTCCTGGGAGCTTTCTTT. As protein: CASSQEYDPRLLGAFF.

The chain employs TRBV4-1 and TRBJ1-2, with D hard to call. The CDR3 is made up of 14 amino acids. Between the trimmed V and J ends, which lost 4 bases and 6 bases, there was a span of 15 bases. CDR1 MGHRA and CDR2 YSYEKL come from the germline V gene. For the CDR3, the DNA is TGCGCCAGCAGCCCGACCATCGGGGAGGATGGCTACACCTTC. Translating gives CASSPTIGEDGYTF.

This clonotype was recorded a few times. The chain employs TRBV7-8 and TRBJ2-3; 9 positions match TRBD1. Losses at the gene ends were 5 bases for V and 0 bases for J; bases not matched to a gene: 3. This CDR3 contains 15 residues. CDR1 SGHVS and CDR2 FQNEAQ come from the germline V gene. The chain's CDR3 is CASSRGTGSTDTQYF. The CDR3 region has the DNA TGTGCCAGCAGCAGAGGGACAGGGAGCACAGATACGCAGTATTTT.

This clonotype was observed at least ten times. This chain uses TRBV10-3 with TRBJ1-5; weak D call: TRBD1 (5 bases). Per germline, CDR1 ENHRY and CDR2 SYGVKD. The CDR3 has 18 residues. V was cut by 3 bases and J by 1 base, with 19 bases left in between. As DNA, the CDR3 is TGTGCCATCAGTGAATCGTTCGGGGCAGCCCTGAGCAATCAGCCCCAGCATTTT. This codes for CAISESFGAALSNQPQHF.

This clonotype occurred a few times. This CDR3 is CASSYQTGLAGGLAKNIQYF. The CDR3 nucleotides are TGTGCCAGCAGCTATCAGACGGGACTAGCGGGGGGGCTGGCCAAAAACATTCAGTACTTC. The rearrangement uses TRBV7-2 and TRBJ2-4; 16 bases are a match to TRBD2. Germline V gene lookup returns CDR1 SGHTA and CDR2 FQGNSA. The CDR3 is 20 residues long. The V segment lost 4 bases and the J segment 1 base; nucleotides outside the gene matches: 10.

As regards this clonotype: The junction differs from germline at one of its ends, possibly a read error. The chain carries TRBV12-3 or TRBV12-4 and TRBJ2-3, with TRBD1 as a possible D gene (5 bases). The length of the CDR3 is 14 residues. The DNA of the CDR3 is TGTGCCAGCAGTTTTGGAGACAGCACAGATATGCAGTATTTT. Amino acid sequence: CASSFGDSTDMQYF.

This clonotype turned up a few times. The CDR3 region has the DNA TGTGCCAGCATTGCGGACAGGGGAAGTGCAACCCAGTACTTC. It is translated as CASIADRGSATQYF. The chain is built from TRBV2 and TRBJ2-5; 9 bases match TRBD1. Germline assignment: CDR1 SNHLY and CDR2 FYNNEI. CDR3 size: 14 residues. V shed 7 bases, J shed 8 bases, and the junction held 11 bases outside the gene matches.

This clonotype was recorded at least ten times. This chain connects TRBV9 to TRBJ2-1, with D tentatively TRBD2 (5 bases). The CDR3 totals 14 residues. CDR1 and CDR2 from the germline V gene are SGDLS and YYNGEE. Trimming shortened V by 4 bases and J by 6 bases, and 14 bases separated the two germline ends. This CDR3 reads CASSPRRSINEQFF. DNA of the CDR3: TGTGCCAGCAGCCCACGGAGGAGCATCAATGAGCAGTTCTTC.

The V and J genes are TRBV3-1 and TRBJ2-7, with 14 bases lining up with TRBD2. The CDR3 is 15 residues long. J was trimmed by 7 bases and V by 4 bases; bases with no gene match: 6. The V gene's germline CDR1 is LGHDT and CDR2 YNNKEL (reference sequence). CDR3 sequence (DNA): TGTGCCAGCAGCCCTCCGGGACTAGCGGGAGTTGAGCAGTACTTC. This codes for CASSPPGLAGVEQYF.

This clonotype was detected only a few times. The V gene is TRBV12-3 or TRBV12-4, the J gene TRBJ1-5; tentatively, D is TRBD1 (5 bases). The CDR3 is 15 amino acids. V was shortened by 7 bases and J by 3 bases, with 16 bases between the two germline ends. CDR3 loop: CASNHQGSYNQPQHF. The CDR3 nucleotides read TGTGCCAGCAACCATCAGGGATCCTACAATCAGCCCCAGCATTTT.

This clonotype was counted only a few times. The rearrangement links TRBV20-1 to TRBJ2-7, with 10 bases aligning to TRBD2. J lost 9 bases, V lost 3 bases, and 8 bases had no gene match. The CDR3 runs 13 residues. CDR1 DFQATT and CDR2 SNEGSKA come from the germline V gene (reference sequence). The CDR3: CSASKTSGIVQYF. The CDR3 DNA reads TGCAGTGCTAGTAAAACTAGCGGGATCGTGCAGTACTTC.

Comments on this clonotype: A read error may explain this, as a much larger clone is one base away. This chain uses TRBV28 with TRBJ1-4; the match to TRBD1 covers 7 bases. The germline gives CDR1 MDHEN, CDR2 SYDVKM. V was pared by 5 bases and J by 8 bases, with 11 bases of the junction left unmatched. The CDR3 has 15 amino acids. The CDR3 bases are TGTGCCAGCAGTCGACAGGGAGGTAAAAACGAAAAACTGTTTTTT. It codes for CASSRQGGKNEKLFF.

Many counts were recorded for this clonotype. The V and J genes are TRBV20-1 and TRBJ2-1, with D uncertain. The CDR3 loop spans 13 amino acids. Trimming took 7 bases from V and 9 from J, leaving 19 bases between them. CDR1 is DFQATT and CDR2 is SNEGSKA in the germline V gene (reference sequence). CDR3 protein: CSVPYHSGTEQFF. DNA for the CDR3: TGCAGTGTCCCCTATCATTCGGGTACTGAGCAGTTCTTC.

This clonotype was found once. The rearrangement uses TRBV6-1 and TRBJ2-2; D gene unclear. The CDR3 runs 15 residues. The germline gives CDR1 MNHNS, CDR2 SASEGT. Trimming took off 7 bases at V and 0 bases at J, with 12 bases between the two ends. The CDR3 protein is CASNRQNTNTGELFF. The CDR3 coding sequence is TGTGCCAGCAATAGACAAAACACGAACACCGGGGAGCTGTTTTTT.

The chain is built from TRBV29-1 and TRBJ2-5; TRBD1 aligns across 9 bases. The germline gives CDR1 SQVTM, CDR2 ANQGSEA. This CDR3 spans 14 amino acids. V lost 4 bases to trimming and J lost 2 bases; unmatched junction nucleotides: 5. CDR3 residues: CSVGVGTGQETQYF. CDR3 sequence (DNA): TGCAGCGTTGGGGTGGGGACAGGGCAAGAGACCCAGTACTTC.

This chain joins TRBV29-1 and TRBJ2-1; the D is unclear. The germline V and J ends were trimmed by 5 bases and 8 bases, with 10 bases remaining between them. This CDR3 comprises 11 residues. Germline lookup yields CDR1 SQVTM and CDR2 ANQGSEA. In DNA, the CDR3 is TGCAGCGTTATTTATAACGATGAGCAGTTCTTC. Translation: CSVIYNDEQFF.

This clonotype was detected many times. The DNA of the CDR3 is TGCAGTGTCTCGACAGGCCCCGACAATGAGCAGTTCTTC. It yields the protein CSVSTGPDNEQFF. This sequence joins TRBV20-1 and TRBJ2-1; TRBD1 is a possible D gene (6 bases). In germline, CDR1 is DFQATT, CDR2 SNEGSKA (reference sequence). CDR3 length equals 13 residues. Trimming took off 7 bases at V and 5 bases at J, with 15 bases between the two ends.

This clonotype was detected a few times. This may arise from a read error, as a much more abundant clone is one base away. The rearrangement joins TRBV4-1 to TRBJ2-5; maybe TRBD2 (6 bases). This CDR3 has 13 residues. Trimming removed 3 bases from V and 13 bases from J, with 18 bases in between. Germline V gene sequence: CDR1 MGHRA, CDR2 YSYEKL. CDR3 in DNA: TGCGCCAGCAGCCAGCTGGGACTGCCTGGGTCGTACTTC. Its protein is CASSQLGLPGSYF.

The chain is built from TRBV15 and TRBJ2-5; either TRBD1 or TRBD2 may supply D (5 bases each). This CDR3 spans 13 amino acids. Germline CDR1 LNHNV, CDR2 YYDKDF (reference sequence). Trimming stripped 6 bases from V and 0 bases from J, with 8 bases between. The DNA of the CDR3 is TGTGCCACCAGAGAGGGGAACCAAGAGACCCAGTACTTC. Encoded protein: CATREGNQETQYF.

The gene calls are TRBV28 and TRBJ2-7; D is undetermined. Germline V gene lookup returns CDR1 MDHEN and CDR2 SYDVKM. V shed 3 bases and J shed 0 bases, with 12 bases lying between them. The CDR3 length is 15 residues. The DNA of the CDR3 is TGTGCCAGCAGTTTGGGCAGGTCCAGCTCCTACGAGCAGTACTTC. Residues: CASSLGRSSSYEQYF.

This chain connects TRBV10-3 to TRBJ2-1; TRBD2 matches at 10 bases. V dropped 6 bases and J dropped 0; count of bases not matched to a gene: 11. The CDR3 contains 18 residues. Germline CDR1 ENHRY, CDR2 SYGVKD. The CDR3 sequence: CAIRDPPASGSSYNEQFF. The CDR3 nucleotides are TGTGCCATCAGGGACCCCCCCGCTAGCGGGAGCTCCTACAATGAGCAGTTCTTC.

The genes are TRBV28 and TRBJ2-5; no definite D call. The end of the DNA is better explained by TRBJ2-7, so the J call may be wrong. This CDR3 has 14 residues. Germline assignment: CDR1 MDHEN and CDR2 SYDVKM. CDR3 loop: CASSLTINSYEQYF. In DNA, the CDR3 is TGTGCCAGCAGTTTGACCATAAACTCCTACGAGCAGTACTTC.

This chain uses TRBV15 with TRBJ2-5; 9 bases map to TRBD1. The end of the DNA aligns better with TRBJ2-7, so the J call may be wrong. Germline V gene sequence: CDR1 LNHNV, CDR2 YYDKDF (reference sequence). The length of the CDR3 is 17 residues. The CDR3 sequence: CATSRASGTGSSYEQYF. For the CDR3, the DNA is TGTGCCACCAGCAGAGCTTCCGGGACAGGGAGCTCCTACGAGCAGTACTTC.

CDR3 in amino acids: CSGGPYNEQYF. CDR3 coding DNA: TGCAGTGGGGGGCCCTACAATGAGCAGTACTTC. The J gene is TRBJ2-1, the V gene TRBV20-1, with D maybe TRBD1 (6 bases). Judging by the DNA end, TRBJ2-7 fits better; the J call may be wrong. This CDR3 comprises 11 residues. Per germline, CDR1 DFQATT and CDR2 SNEGSKA (reference sequence).

This chain links TRBV20-1 with TRBJ1-2; the D is unclear. Germline V CDR1 and CDR2: DFQATT, SNEGSKA (reference sequence). The CDR3 sequence is 12 residues long. V dropped 5 bases and J dropped 10 bases, with 17 bases sitting between them. In DNA, the CDR3 is TGCAGTGCTCGGACCACGGCGAGTCTCTACACCTTC. It specifies CSARTTASLYTF.

Comments on this clonotype: One base away lies a much larger clone, so this may be a sequencing read error. J is TRBJ2-5 and V is TRBV3-1, with 10 bases matching TRBD2. The CDR3 contains 15 residues. Germline V gene lookup returns CDR1 LGHDT and CDR2 YNNKEL (reference sequence). CDR3 nucleotide sequence: TGTGCCTGCAGCCGAGTTTCGGGACTAGCGGAGACCCAGTACTTC. Its protein is CACSRVSGLAETQYF.